The 2 T cell receptor beta chains listed next were all sequenced from one sample in a study of blood T cell repertoires in COVID-19. Sequenced by immunoSEQ multiplex PCR; TCRdb stores in-frame clones only, minus some. The repertoire holds 100,000 to 110,000 clones, with roughly 80% as singletons. The sequenced sample was peripheral blood. The receptors stem from a man aged 65-85 years with active or convalescent COVID-19.

This sequence joins TRBV4-3 and TRBJ1-5, with D possibly matching TRBD1 (5 bases). V dropped 0 bases and J dropped 2 bases, with 11 bases sitting between them. The CDR3 has 16 amino acids. Germline-derived CDR1 and CDR2 are LGHNA and YSLEER. The DNA of the CDR3 is TGCGCCAGCAGCCAAGACACCGGGGGGGGCAATCAGCCCCAGCATTTT. It codes for CASSQDTGGGNQPQHF.

This chain connects TRBV6-5 to TRBJ2-7, with D hard to call. Between the trimmed V and J ends, which lost 4 bases and 6 bases, there was a span of 10 bases. Germline CDR1 reads MNHEY; CDR2 reads SVGAGI. The CDR3 is made up of 12 amino acids. The CDR3 loop is CASSLLAAEQYF. DNA for the CDR3: TGTGCCAGCAGTTTGCTGGCCGCCGAGCAGTACTTC.